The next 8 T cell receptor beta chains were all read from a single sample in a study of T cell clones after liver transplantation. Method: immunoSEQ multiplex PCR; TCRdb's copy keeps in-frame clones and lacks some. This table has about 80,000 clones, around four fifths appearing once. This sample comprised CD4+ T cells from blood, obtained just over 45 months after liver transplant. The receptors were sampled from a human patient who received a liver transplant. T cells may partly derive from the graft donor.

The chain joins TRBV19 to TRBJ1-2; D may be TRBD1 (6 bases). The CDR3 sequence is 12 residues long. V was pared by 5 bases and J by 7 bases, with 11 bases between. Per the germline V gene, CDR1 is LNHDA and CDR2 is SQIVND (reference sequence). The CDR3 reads CASSLDRSGYTF. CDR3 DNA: TGTGCCAGTAGTTTGGACAGATCTGGCTACACCTTC.

The CDR3 region is CASTIGGAGERRIEQFF. The CDR3 bases are TGTGCCAGCACCATCGGAGGGGCGGGAGAGAGGAGGATTGAGCAGTTCTTC. The rearrangement joins TRBV7-8 to TRBJ2-1, with 7 bases that match TRBD2. This CDR3 comprises 17 residues. The germline CDR1 and CDR2 sequences are SGHVS and FQNEAQ. Trimming cost V 7 bases and J 9 bases; bases outside gene matches: 21.

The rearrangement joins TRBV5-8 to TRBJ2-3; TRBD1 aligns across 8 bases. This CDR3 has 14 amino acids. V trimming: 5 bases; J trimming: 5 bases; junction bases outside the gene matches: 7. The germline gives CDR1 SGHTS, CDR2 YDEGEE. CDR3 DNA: TGTGCCAGCAGTTCGGGACAGGTTGGAGATACGCAGTATTTT. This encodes CASSSGQVGDTQYF.

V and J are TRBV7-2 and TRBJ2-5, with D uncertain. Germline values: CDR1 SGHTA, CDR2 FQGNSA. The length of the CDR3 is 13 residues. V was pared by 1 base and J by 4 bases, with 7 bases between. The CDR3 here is CASSLDTGETQYF. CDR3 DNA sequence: TGTGCCAGCAGCTTAGATACGGGAGAGACCCAGTACTTC.

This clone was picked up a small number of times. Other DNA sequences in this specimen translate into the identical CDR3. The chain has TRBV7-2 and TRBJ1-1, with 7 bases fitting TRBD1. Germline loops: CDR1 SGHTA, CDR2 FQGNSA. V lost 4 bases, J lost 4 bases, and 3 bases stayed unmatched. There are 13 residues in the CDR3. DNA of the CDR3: TGTGCCAGCAGCTCCCACAGGGGCACTGAAGCTTTCTTT. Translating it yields CASSSHRGTEAFF.

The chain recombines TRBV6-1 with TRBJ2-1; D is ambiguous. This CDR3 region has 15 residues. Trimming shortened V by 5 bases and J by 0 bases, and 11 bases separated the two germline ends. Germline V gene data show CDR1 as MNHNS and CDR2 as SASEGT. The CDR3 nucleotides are TGTGCCAGCAGTAATTCGGGTTACTCCTACAATGAGCAGTTCTTC. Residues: CASSNSGYSYNEQFF.

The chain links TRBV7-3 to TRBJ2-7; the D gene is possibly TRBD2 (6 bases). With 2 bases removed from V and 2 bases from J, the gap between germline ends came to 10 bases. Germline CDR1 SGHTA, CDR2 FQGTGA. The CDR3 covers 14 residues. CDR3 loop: CASSLSAGPYEQYF. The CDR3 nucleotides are TGTGCCAGCAGCTTATCCGCGGGGCCCTACGAGCAGTACTTC.

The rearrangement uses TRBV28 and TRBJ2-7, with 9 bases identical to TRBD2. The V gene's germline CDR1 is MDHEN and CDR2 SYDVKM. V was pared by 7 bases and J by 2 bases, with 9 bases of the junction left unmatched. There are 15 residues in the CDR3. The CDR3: CASIARAGGPYEQYF. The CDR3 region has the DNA TGTGCCAGCATCGCTAGAGCGGGAGGACCCTACGAGCAGTACTTC. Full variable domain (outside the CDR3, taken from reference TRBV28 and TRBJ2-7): DVKVTQSSRYLVKRTGEKVFLECVQDMDHENMFWYRQDPGLGLRLIYFSYDVKMKEKGDIPEGYSVSREKKERFSLILESASTNQTSMYLCASIARAGGPYEQYFGPGTRLTVT.